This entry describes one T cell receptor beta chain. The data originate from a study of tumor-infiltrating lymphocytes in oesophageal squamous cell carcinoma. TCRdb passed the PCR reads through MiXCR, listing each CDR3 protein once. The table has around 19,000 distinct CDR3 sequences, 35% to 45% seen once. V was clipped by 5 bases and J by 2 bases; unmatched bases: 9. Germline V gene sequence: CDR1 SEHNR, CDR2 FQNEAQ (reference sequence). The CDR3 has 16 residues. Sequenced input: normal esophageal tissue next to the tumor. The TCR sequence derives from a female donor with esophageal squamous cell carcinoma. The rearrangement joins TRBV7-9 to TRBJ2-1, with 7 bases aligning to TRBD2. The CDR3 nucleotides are TGTGCCAGCAGCCCCGCCTCTAGCGGAACCTACAATGAGCAGTTCTTC. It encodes CASSPASSGTYNEQFF.